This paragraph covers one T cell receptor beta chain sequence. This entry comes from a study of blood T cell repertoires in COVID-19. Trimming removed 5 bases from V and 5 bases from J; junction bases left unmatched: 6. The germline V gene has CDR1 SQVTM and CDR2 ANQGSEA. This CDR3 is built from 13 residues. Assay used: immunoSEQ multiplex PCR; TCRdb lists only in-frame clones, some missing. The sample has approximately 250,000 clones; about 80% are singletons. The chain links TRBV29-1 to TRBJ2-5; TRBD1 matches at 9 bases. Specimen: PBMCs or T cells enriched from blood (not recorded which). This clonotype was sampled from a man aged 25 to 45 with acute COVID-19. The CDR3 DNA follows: TGCAGCGTTCGGACAGGGGCAGGGGAGACCCAGTACTTC. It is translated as CSVRTGAGETQYF.